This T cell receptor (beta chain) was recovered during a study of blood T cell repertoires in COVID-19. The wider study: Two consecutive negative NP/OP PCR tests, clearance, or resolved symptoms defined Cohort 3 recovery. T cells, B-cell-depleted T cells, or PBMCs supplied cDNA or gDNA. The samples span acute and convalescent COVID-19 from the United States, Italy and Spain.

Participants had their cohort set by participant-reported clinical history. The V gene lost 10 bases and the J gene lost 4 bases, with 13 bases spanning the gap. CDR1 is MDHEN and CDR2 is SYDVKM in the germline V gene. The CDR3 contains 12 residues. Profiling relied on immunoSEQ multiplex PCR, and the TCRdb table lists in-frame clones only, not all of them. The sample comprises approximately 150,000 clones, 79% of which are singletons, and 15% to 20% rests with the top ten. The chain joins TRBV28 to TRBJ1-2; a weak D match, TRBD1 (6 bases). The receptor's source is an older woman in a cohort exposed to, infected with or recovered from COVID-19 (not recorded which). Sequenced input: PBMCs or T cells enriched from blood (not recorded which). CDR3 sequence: CAITGMGYGYTF. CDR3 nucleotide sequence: TGTGCCATTACAGGGATGGGCTATGGCTACACCTTC.